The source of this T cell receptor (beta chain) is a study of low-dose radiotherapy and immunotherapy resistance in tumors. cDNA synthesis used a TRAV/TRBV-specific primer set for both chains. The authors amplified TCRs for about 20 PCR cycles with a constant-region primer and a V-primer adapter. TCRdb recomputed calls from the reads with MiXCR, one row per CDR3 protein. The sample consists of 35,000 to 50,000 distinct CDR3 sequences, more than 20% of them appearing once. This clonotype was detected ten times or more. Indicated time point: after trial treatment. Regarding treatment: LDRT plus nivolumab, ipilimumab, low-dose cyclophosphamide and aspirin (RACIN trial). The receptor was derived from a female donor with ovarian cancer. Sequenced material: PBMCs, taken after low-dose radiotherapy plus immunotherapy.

CDR3 in DNA: TGTGCCAGCAGGCCCGCAGGGAACGGAGAGACCCAGTACTTC. This codes for CASRPAGNGETQYF. The genes are TRBV5-8 and TRBJ2-5; a possible D gene is TRBD1 (5 bases). This CDR3 is 14 amino acids long. Germline values: CDR1 SGHTS, CDR2 YDEGEE. The V end lost 5 bases, the J end lost 4 bases, and 15 bases lay between the germline ends.